Following are 11 T cell receptor beta chains from one sample sequenced in a study of T cell responses to AZD1222 COVID-19 vaccine. This table comes from immunoSEQ multiplex PCR, and its TCRdb copy is limited to in-frame clones, with some not included. Of about 270,000 clones in the sample, approximately 94% were seen once. The sequencing used peripheral blood, collected 28 days after the second AZD1222 dose. These receptors came from an adult who received the AZD1222 COVID-19 vaccine.

The chain joins TRBV11-2 to TRBJ2-1; perhaps TRBD2 as D (6 bases). Germline V gives CDR1 SGHAT, CDR2 FQNNGV. Trimming pared 6 bases from V and 2 bases from J, leaving 14 bases between. The CDR3 length is 15 residues. CDR3 nucleotide sequence: TGTGCCAGCAGGCGTCCCGGGAGCACCTACAATGAGCAGTTCTTC. Residues: CASRRPGSTYNEQFF.

This chain links TRBV5-1 with TRBJ2-1; TRBD1 or TRBD2 may be the D gene (5 bases each). Trimming pared 4 bases from V and 8 bases from J, leaving 19 bases between. This CDR3 region has 15 residues. Looked up from germline, CDR1 is SGHRS and CDR2 is YFSETQ. DNA of the CDR3: TGCGCCAGCAGCCCCGACTACCCTTGGGGCGATGAGCAGTTCTTC. Amino acid sequence: CASSPDYPWGDEQFF.

The rearrangement links TRBV7-2 to TRBJ2-2; a weak D match, TRBD2 (6 bases). V lost 4 bases and J lost 4, with 13 bases in between. This CDR3 spans 15 amino acids. Germline CDR1 SGHTA, CDR2 FQGNSA. CDR3: CASSSKTSTTGELFF. CDR3 nucleotide sequence: TGTGCCAGCAGCTCTAAGACTAGTACCACCGGGGAGCTGTTTTTT. The whole variable domain, filled in from reference TRBV7-2 and TRBJ2-2, reads GAGVSQSPSNKVTEKGKDVELRCDPISGHTALYWYRQSLGQGLEFLIYFQGNSAPDKSGLPSDRFSAERTGGSVSTLTIQRTQQEDSAVYLCASSSKTSTTGELFFGEGSRLTVL.

The V call is TRBV24-1, the J call TRBJ1-2; D is unclear. V was cut by 4 bases and J by 5 bases, with 13 bases left in between. The CDR3 has 14 amino acids. The V gene's germline CDR1 is KGHDR and CDR2 SFDVKD. CDR3 protein: CATSDTGRRYGYTF. The CDR3 bases are TGTGCCACCAGTGACACGGGCCGGAGATATGGCTACACCTTC.

The genes are TRBV18 and TRBJ1-6; D gene ambiguous. Between the trimmed V and J ends, which lost 2 bases and 0 bases, there was a span of 11 bases. Germline V gene data show CDR1 as KGHSH and CDR2 as LQKENI. The CDR3 loop spans 17 amino acids. Here the CDR3 DNA reads TGTGCCAGCTCACCAAACACCCTTAGCTCCTATAATTCACCCCTCCACTTT. It specifies CASSPNTLSSYNSPLHF.

V is TRBV29-1 and J is TRBJ2-5; D is possibly TRBD1 or TRBD2 (6 bases each). Germline V lookup: CDR1 SQVTM, CDR2 ANQGSEA. The V gene lost 3 bases and the J gene lost 1 base, with 12 bases spanning the gap. The CDR3 contains 14 residues. The CDR3 DNA reads as TGCAGCGTTGAGAAGGGGGGCACCCAAGAGACCCAGTACTTC. This codes for CSVEKGGTQETQYF.

The chain employs TRBV11-1 and TRBJ2-7, with D unresolved. Germline CDR1 is SGHAT and CDR2 is FQDESV (reference sequence). This CDR3 contains 15 residues. Trimming stripped 3 bases from V and 2 bases from J, with 14 bases between. CDR3 nucleotides: TGTGCCAGCAGCTTGTCACGGGTTAAAACCTACGAGCAGTACTTC. Encoded protein: CASSLSRVKTYEQYF.

The chain employs TRBV24-1 and TRBJ1-1; weak D call: TRBD1 (5 bases). The V gene lost 0 bases and the J gene lost 12 bases, with 10 bases spanning the gap. The germline V gene encodes CDR1 KGHDR and CDR2 SFDVKD. The CDR3 totals 12 residues. In DNA form, the CDR3 reads TGTGCCACCAGTGATTTGGCCGGGGCTTCTTTCTTT. It encodes CATSDLAGASFF.

The V gene is TRBV28, the J gene TRBJ2-7; D gene ambiguous. Germline values: CDR1 MDHEN, CDR2 SYDVKM. This CDR3 spans 17 amino acids. The germline V and J ends were trimmed by 5 bases and 1 base, with 21 bases remaining between them. In DNA, the CDR3 is TGTGCCAGCAGTCGTGTCTTGACTCGGTCCCGTTCCTACGAGCAGTACTTC. It encodes CASSRVLTRSRSYEQYF.

V and J are TRBV11-3 and TRBJ2-1; D uncertain. The CDR3 runs to 12 residues. CDR1 and CDR2 from the germline V gene are SGHNT and YENEEA. V dropped 5 bases and J dropped 10 bases, with 12 bases sitting between them. The CDR3 spells CASSPPLGEQFF. The DNA of the CDR3 is TGTGCCAGCAGCCCCCCCCTTGGGGAGCAGTTCTTC.

This chain joins TRBV6-6 and TRBJ1-1; 7 bases fit TRBD1. From germline, CDR1 is MNHNY and CDR2 SVGAGI (reference sequence). Unmatched junction bases numbered 3, after V lost 4 bases and J lost 1 base. The CDR3 extends over 14 amino acids. Written as DNA, the CDR3 is TGTGCCAGCAGTTCTAGGACAGGGAACACTGAAGCTTTCTTT. Translating gives CASSSRTGNTEAFF.